The T cell receptor (beta chain) under discussion was sequenced for a study of cytomegalovirus exposure and HLA in healthy donors. The study ran its PCR with 60 Vbeta and 13 Jbeta primers. TCRdb's copy holds only in-frame clones and misses some; the assay was immunoSEQ multiplex PCR. Found here are tens of thousands of clones; the top ten clones hold more than 9.5%. With 4 bases removed from V and 0 bases from J, the gap between germline ends came to 9 bases. CDR1 and CDR2 (germline): MGHRA, YSYEKL. The CDR3 length is 14 residues. The sequencing sample was made of PBMCs. The chain employs TRBV4-1 and TRBJ1-1, with a tentative D call TRBD1 (5 bases). The TCR originated in a woman aged 50 to 60 in good health and CMV-seropositive. Written as DNA, the CDR3 is TGCGCCAGCAGCCGCTGGACACTGAACACTGAAGCTTTCTTT. It codes for CASSRWTLNTEAFF.